The sequence of this TCR beta chain was determined in a study of T cell responses to AZD1222 COVID-19 vaccine. Assay used: immunoSEQ multiplex PCR; TCRdb lists only in-frame clones, some missing. This table has 150,000 to 200,000 clones, 92% appearing once. The CDR3 sequence is 15 residues long. The V gene's germline CDR1 is MNHEY and CDR2 SVGAGI. With 7 bases removed from V and 3 bases from J, the gap between germline ends came to 18 bases. The receptor comes from an adult who received the AZD1222 COVID-19 vaccine. The chain joins TRBV6-5 to TRBJ1-1; unclear D gene. This specimen was peripheral blood, taken 28 days after the second AZD1222 dose. The chain's CDR3 is CASTRFKGEDTEAFF. CDR3 DNA: TGTGCCAGCACCAGGTTTAAGGGCGAGGACACTGAAGCTTTCTTT.